This T cell receptor beta chain is from a study of T-cell reconstitution after alpha-beta-depleted transplantation in children. The V end lost 6 bases, the J end lost 13 bases, and 12 bases lay between the germline ends. The CDR3 runs to 10 residues. Germline V gene lookup returns CDR1 MNHEY and CDR2 SVGAGI. It was with unique molecular identifiers that the TCRbeta library was prepared. TCRdb processed the PCR reads anew with MiXCR; each CDR3 protein has one entry. The repertoire holds about 16,000 distinct CDR3 sequences, with about 7.7% as singletons. This clonotype has more than one count but fewer than ten.

The chain employs TRBV6-5 and TRBJ1-1; D unresolved. The TCR comes from a boy less than two years old who had a stem cell transplant for Wiskott-Aldrich syndrome, so the T cells may come from the graft donor. The sample was PBMCs, mostly from graft donor cells, taken 60 days after TCRalphabeta/CD19-depleted stem cell transplant. The CDR3 DNA reads as TGTGCCAGCAGATCAAATGAGGTTTTCTTT. Translated, it gives CASRSNEVFF.